Listed here are 9 T cell receptor beta chains from one sample, sequenced in a study of CD8+ T cells in alopecia areata. Reverse transcription of extracted RNA yielded cDNA, which provided the sequencing template. This table comes from immunoSEQ multiplex PCR, and its TCRdb copy is limited to in-frame clones, with some not included. The table includes 120,000 or so clones, 47% detected once. The material sequenced was NKG2D-low CD8+ T cells sorted from blood. Receptor source: a human donor with alopecia areata.

This clone appeared once. The V call is TRBV27, the J call TRBJ2-7; D remains unclear. CDR1 and CDR2 (germline): MNHEY, SMNVEV (reference sequence). The CDR3 consists of 12 residues. V was shortened by 8 bases and J by 1 base, with 9 bases between the two germline ends. The CDR3 loop reads CASRGASYEQYF. The CDR3, as DNA: TGTGCCAGCCGTGGCGCTTCCTACGAGCAGTACTTC.

This clone was recorded a few times. The gene calls are TRBV28 and TRBJ1-1, with D maybe TRBD1 (5 bases). V dropped 6 bases and J dropped 6 bases, with 8 bases sitting between them. The CDR3 contains 11 residues. Germline values: CDR1 MDHEN, CDR2 SYDVKM. The CDR3 here is CASSRVAEAFF. In DNA form, the CDR3 reads TGTGCCAGCAGCAGGGTCGCTGAAGCTTTCTTT.

This chain joins TRBV29-1 and TRBJ1-2; 8 nucleotides match TRBD1. Trimming took 5 bases from V and 3 from J; bases not matched to a gene: 8. Per germline, CDR1 SQVTM and CDR2 ANQGSEA. The CDR3 runs to 14 residues. The CDR3 here is CSVSTRDRYYGYTF. The DNA for the CDR3 is TGCAGCGTTTCAACACGGGACAGGTACTATGGCTACACCTTC.

This chain links TRBV29-1 with TRBJ2-3; a possible D gene is TRBD2 (6 bases). Deletions cut 7 bases from V and 4 bases from J, with 18 bases between. CDR3 length: 14 amino acids. Germline lookup yields CDR1 SQVTM and CDR2 ANQGSEA. The CDR3 bases are TGCAGCGGCCCAACCGGGGGACCCGCAGATACGCAGTATTTT. Protein: CSGPTGGPADTQYF.

In this sample, this clone turned up once. CDR3 nucleotide sequence: TGTGCCAGCAGTGAAGGAAGGACGCTCGGGACCCAGTACTTC. It specifies CASSEGRTLGTQYF. This chain uses TRBV2 with TRBJ2-5; unclear D gene. With 1 base removed from V and 7 bases from J, the gap between germline ends came to 13 bases. CDR3 length: 14 amino acids. Germline V gene lookup returns CDR1 SNHLY and CDR2 FYNNEI.

The chain recombines TRBV14 with TRBJ2-7; D may be TRBD1 (5 bases). Trimming took off 9 bases at V and 0 bases at J, with 12 bases between the two ends. This CDR3 contains 13 residues. Germline lookup yields CDR1 SGHDN and CDR2 FVKESK. CDR3 nucleotides: TGTGCCAGTCAGACAGCCTCCTCCTACGAGCAGTACTTC. Encoded protein: CASQTASSYEQYF. Variable domain in full (rest from reference TRBV14 and TRBJ2-7): EAGVTQFPSHSVIEKGQTVTLRCDPISGHDNLYWYRRVMGKEIKFLLHFVKESKQDESGMPNNRFLAERTGGTYSTLKVQPAELEDSGVYFCASQTASSYEQYFGPGTRLTVT.

This clone was detected only once. The V and J genes are TRBV2 and TRBJ1-1, with D unclear. CDR3 length: 12 amino acids. Looked up from germline, CDR1 is SNHLY and CDR2 is FYNNEI. V dropped 7 bases and J dropped 1 base, with 7 bases sitting between them. The CDR3 protein is CASMVRNTEAFF. DNA of the CDR3: TGTGCCAGCATGGTAAGGAACACTGAAGCTTTCTTT.

This chain uses TRBV5-6 with TRBJ1-4; D unresolved. Trimming pared 7 bases from V and 0 bases from J, leaving 4 bases between. The CDR3 extends over 12 amino acids. Germline-derived CDR1 and CDR2 are SGHDT and YYEEEE. CDR3 sequence: CASEATNEKLFF. CDR3 nucleotide sequence: TGTGCCAGCGAGGCAACTAATGAAAAACTGTTTTTT.

The chain is built from TRBV28 and TRBJ2-1, with D perhaps TRBD1 (5 bases). The CDR3 sequence is 14 residues long. Trimming left V 3 bases short and J 4 bases short, with 10 bases between. The germline CDR1 and CDR2 sequences are MDHEN and SYDVKM. This chain's CDR3 is CASSLKGRYNEQFF. As DNA, the CDR3 is TGTGCCAGCAGTTTGAAGGGGCGATACAATGAGCAGTTCTTC.